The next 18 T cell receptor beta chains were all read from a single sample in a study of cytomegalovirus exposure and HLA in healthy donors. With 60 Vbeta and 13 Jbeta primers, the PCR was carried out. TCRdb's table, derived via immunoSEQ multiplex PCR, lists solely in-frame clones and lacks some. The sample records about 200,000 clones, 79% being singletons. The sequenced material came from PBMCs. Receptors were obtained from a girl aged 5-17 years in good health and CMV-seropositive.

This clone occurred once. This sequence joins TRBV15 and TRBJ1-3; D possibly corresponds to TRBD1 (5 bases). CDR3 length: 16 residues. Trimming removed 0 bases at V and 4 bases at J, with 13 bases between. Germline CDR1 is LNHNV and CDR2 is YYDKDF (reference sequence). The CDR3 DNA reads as TGTGCCACCAGCAGAGATTTGGGGACTCGGGGAAACACCATATATTTT. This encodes CATSRDLGTRGNTIYF.

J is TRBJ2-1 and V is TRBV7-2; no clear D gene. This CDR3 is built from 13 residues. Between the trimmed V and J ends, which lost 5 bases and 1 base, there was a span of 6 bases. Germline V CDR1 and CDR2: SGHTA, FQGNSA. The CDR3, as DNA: TGTGCCAGCAGCCCCCCTTCCTACAATGAGCAGTTCTTC. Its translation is CASSPPSYNEQFF.

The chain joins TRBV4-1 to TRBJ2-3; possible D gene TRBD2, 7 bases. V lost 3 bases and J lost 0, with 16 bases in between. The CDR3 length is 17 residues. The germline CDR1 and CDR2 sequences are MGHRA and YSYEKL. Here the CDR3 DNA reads TGCGCCAGCAGCCAGGGACGGGGGGCTAAGAGCACAGATACGCAGTATTTT. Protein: CASSQGRGAKSTDTQYF.

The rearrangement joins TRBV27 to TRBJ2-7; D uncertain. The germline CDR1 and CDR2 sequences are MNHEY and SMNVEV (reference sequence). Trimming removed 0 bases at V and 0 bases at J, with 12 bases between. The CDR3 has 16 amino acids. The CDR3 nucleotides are TGTGCCAGCAGTTTATCGTGGGCCGGCCTCTCCTACGAGCAGTACTTC. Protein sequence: CASSLSWAGLSYEQYF.

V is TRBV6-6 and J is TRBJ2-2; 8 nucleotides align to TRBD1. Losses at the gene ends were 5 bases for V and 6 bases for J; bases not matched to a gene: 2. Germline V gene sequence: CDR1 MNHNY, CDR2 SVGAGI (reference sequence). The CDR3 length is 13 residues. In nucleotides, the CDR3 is TGTGCCAGCAGTAAGGACAGGGCCGGGGAGCTGTTTTTT. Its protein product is CASSKDRAGELFF.

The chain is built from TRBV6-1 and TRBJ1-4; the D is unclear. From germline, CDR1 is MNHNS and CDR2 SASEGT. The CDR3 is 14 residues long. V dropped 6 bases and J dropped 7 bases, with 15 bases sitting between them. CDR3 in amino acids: CASRDEVGSEKLFF. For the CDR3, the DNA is TGTGCCAGCAGAGATGAAGTGGGGAGTGAAAAACTGTTTTTT.

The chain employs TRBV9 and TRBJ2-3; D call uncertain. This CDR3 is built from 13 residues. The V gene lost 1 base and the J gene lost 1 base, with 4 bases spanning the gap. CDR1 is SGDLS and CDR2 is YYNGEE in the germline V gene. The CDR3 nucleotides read TGTGCCAGCAGCGTATCGGGCACAGATACGCAGTATTTT. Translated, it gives CASSVSGTDTQYF.

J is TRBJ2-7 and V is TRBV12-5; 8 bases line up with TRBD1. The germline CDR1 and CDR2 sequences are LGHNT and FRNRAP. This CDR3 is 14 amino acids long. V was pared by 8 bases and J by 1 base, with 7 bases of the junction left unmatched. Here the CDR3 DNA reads TGTGCTAGTCCCGGGACAGGAGTATCCTACGAGCAGTACTTC. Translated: CASPGTGVSYEQYF.

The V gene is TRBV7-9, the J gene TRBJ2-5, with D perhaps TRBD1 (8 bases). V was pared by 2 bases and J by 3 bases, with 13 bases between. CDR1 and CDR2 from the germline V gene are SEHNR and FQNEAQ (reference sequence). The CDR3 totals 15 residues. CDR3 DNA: TGTGCCAGCAGCTTAAAACAGGGGGGGGAAGAGACCCAGTACTTC. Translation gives CASSLKQGGEETQYF.

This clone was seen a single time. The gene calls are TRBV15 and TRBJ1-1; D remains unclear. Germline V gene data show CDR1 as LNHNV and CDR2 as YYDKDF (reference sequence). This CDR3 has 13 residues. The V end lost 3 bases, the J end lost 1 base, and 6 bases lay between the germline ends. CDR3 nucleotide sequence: TGTGCCACCAGCAGGCCGGGGAACACTGAAGCTTTCTTT. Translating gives CATSRPGNTEAFF.

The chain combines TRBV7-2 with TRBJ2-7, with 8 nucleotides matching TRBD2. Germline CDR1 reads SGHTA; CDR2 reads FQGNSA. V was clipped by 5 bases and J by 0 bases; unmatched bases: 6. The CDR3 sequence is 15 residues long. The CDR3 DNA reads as TGTGCCAGCAGCGACGGGGGGGGATTCTCCTACGAGCAGTACTTC. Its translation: CASSDGGGFSYEQYF.

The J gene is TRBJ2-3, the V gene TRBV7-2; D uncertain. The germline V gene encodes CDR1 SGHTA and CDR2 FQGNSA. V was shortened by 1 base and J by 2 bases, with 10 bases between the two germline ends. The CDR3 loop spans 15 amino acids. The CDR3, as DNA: TGTGCCAGCAGCTTAGGGCGGTACCTCACAGATACGCAGTATTTT. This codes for CASSLGRYLTDTQYF.

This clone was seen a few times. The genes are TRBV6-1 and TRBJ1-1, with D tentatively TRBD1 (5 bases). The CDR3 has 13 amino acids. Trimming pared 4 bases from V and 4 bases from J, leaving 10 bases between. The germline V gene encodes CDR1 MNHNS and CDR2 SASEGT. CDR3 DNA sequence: TGTGCCAGCAGTGCCGGGGGGGTCACTGAAGCTTTCTTT. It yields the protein CASSAGGVTEAFF.

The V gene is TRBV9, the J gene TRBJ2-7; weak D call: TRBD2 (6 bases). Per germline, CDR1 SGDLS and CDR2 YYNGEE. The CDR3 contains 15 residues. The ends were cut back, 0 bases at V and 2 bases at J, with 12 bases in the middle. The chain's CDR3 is CASSVDPGETYEQYF. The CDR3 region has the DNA TGTGCCAGCAGCGTAGATCCGGGGGAGACCTACGAGCAGTACTTC. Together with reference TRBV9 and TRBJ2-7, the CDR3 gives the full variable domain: DSGVTQTPKHLITATGQRVTLRCSPRSGDLSVYWYQQSLDQGLQFLIQYYNGEERAKGNILERFSAQQFPDLHSELNLSSLELGDSALYFCASSVDPGETYEQYFGPGTRLTVT.

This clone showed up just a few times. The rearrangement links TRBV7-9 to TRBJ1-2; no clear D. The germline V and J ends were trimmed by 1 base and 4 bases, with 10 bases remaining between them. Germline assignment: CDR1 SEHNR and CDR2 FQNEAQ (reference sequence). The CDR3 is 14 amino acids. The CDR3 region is CASSLGAILYGYTF. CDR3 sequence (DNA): TGTGCCAGCAGCTTAGGGGCAATACTCTATGGCTACACCTTC.

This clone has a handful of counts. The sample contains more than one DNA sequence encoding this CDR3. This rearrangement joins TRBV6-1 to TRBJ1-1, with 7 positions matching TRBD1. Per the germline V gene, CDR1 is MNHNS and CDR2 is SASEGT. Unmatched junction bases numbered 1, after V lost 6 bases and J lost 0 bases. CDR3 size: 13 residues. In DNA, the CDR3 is TGTGCCAGCAGGACAGGGCTGAACACTGAAGCTTTCTTT. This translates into CASRTGLNTEAFF.

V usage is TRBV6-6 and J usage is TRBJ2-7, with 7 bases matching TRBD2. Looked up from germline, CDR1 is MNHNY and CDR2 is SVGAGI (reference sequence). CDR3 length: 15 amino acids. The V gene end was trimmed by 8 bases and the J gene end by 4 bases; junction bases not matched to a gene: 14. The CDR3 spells CASHPGRGMRYEQYF. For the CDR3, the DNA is TGTGCCAGCCACCCGGGGAGGGGAATGAGATACGAGCAGTACTTC.

CDR3 sequence: CASSRKLAVPGEQYF. The CDR3 nucleotides are TGCGCCAGCAGCCGCAAACTAGCGGTGCCGGGGGAGCAGTACTTC. V gene TRBV4-3 combines with J gene TRBJ2-7; 8 bases align to TRBD2. Per germline, CDR1 LGHNA and CDR2 YSLEER. CDR3 size: 15 residues. V lost 4 bases, J lost 7 bases, and 12 bases stayed unmatched.